This TCR beta chain was captured by sequencing in a study of T cell changes during pregnancy in multiple sclerosis. This CDR3 comprises 16 residues. CDR1 is PRHDT, CDR2 FYEKMQ, per germline (reference sequence). Losses at the gene ends were 0 bases for V and 0 bases for J; bases not matched to a gene: 4. This clone was found once. The method was immunoSEQ multiplex PCR; TCRdb's version includes in-frame clones alone and lacks a portion of them. The data show nearly 60,000 clones, with about 89% seen just once and about 0.5% held by the top ten. The sample in question was CD4+ T cells from peripheral blood mononuclear cells, obtained after pregnancy. The chain couples TRBV13 to TRBJ2-7; TRBD1 aligns across 8 bases. The clonotype comes from a female donor in good health, enrolled as a control in a pregnancy study. The DNA of the CDR3 is TGTGCCAGCAGCTTAGGGGGACAGGCTAACTCCTACGAGCAGTACTTC. Translated: CASSLGGQANSYEQYF.